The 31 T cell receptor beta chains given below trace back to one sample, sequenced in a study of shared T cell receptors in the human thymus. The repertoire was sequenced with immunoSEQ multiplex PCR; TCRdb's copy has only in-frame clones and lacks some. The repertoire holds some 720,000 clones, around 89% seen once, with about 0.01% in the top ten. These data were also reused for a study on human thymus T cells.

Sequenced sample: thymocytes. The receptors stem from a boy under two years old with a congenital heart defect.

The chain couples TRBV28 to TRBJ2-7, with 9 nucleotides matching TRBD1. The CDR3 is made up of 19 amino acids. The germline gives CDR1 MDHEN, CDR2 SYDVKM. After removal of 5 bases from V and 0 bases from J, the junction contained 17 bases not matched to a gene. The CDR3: CASSNGPTGTGYSSYEQYF. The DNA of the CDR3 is TGTGCCAGCAGTAACGGCCCGACCGGGACAGGGTATTCCTCCTACGAGCAGTACTTC.

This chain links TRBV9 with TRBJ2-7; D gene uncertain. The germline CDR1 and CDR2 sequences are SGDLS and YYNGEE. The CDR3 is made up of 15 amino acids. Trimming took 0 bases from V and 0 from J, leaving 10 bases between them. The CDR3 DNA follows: TGTGCCAGCAGCGTAGCCCCCGAGGACTCCTACGAGCAGTACTTC. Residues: CASSVAPEDSYEQYF. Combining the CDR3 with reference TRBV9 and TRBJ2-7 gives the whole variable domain DSGVTQTPKHLITATGQRVTLRCSPRSGDLSVYWYQQSLDQGLQFLIQYYNGEERAKGNILERFSAQQFPDLHSELNLSSLELGDSALYFCASSVAPEDSYEQYFGPGTRLTVT.

CDR3 DNA sequence: TGTGCCAGCAGTTTATATAGCCTCGGGGGTTCCCTAAGCTCTGGGGCCAACGTCCTGACTTTC. Protein sequence: CASSLYSLGGSLSSGANVLTF. The V call is TRBV27, the J call TRBJ2-6, with D perhaps matching TRBD2 (6 bases). Germline-derived CDR1 and CDR2 are MNHEY and SMNVEV (reference sequence). The CDR3 consists of 21 residues. Trimming removed 1 base at V and 0 bases at J, with 22 bases between.

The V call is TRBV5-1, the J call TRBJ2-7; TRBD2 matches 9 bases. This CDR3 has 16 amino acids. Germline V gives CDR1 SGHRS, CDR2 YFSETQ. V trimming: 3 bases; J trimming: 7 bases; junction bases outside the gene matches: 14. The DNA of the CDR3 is TGCGCCAGCAGCTCCTTAACTGTAGCGGGAGTGAGAGAGCAGTACTTC. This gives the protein CASSSLTVAGVREQYF.

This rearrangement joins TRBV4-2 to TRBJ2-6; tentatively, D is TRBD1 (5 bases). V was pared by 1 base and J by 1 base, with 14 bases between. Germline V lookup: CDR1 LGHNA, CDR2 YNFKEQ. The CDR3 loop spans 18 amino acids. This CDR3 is CASSQVRGIGSGANVLTF. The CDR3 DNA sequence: TGTGCCAGCAGCCAAGTTAGGGGTATAGGGTCTGGGGCCAACGTCCTGACTTTC.

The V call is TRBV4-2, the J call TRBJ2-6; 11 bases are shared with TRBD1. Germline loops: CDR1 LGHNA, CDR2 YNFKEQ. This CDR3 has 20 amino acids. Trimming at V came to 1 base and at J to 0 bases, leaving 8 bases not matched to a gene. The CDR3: CASSQGRSGTGGSGANVLTF. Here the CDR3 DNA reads TGTGCCAGCAGCCAAGGGCGGTCTGGGACAGGGGGCTCTGGGGCCAACGTCCTGACTTTC.

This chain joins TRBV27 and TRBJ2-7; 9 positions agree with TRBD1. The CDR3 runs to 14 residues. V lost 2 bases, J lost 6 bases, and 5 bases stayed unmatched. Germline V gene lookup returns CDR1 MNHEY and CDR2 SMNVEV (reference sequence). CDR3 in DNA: TGTGCCAGCAGTTTAAGGGACAGGGCCCTCGAGCAGTACTTC. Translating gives CASSLRDRALEQYF.

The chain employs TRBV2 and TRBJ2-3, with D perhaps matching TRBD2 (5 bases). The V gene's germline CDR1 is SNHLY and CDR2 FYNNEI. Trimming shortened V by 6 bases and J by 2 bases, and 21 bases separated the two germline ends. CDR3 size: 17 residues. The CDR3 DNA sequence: TGTGCCAGCAGCGAACGGGCCCGGACGGACTCCACAGATACGCAGTATTTT. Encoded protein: CASSERARTDSTDTQYF.

The CDR3 coding sequence is TGTGCTAGTGGTTTGGGGACAGACGAGCAGTACTTC. This sequence encodes CASGLGTDEQYF. This rearrangement joins TRBV12-5 to TRBJ2-7, with TRBD1 as a possible D gene (6 bases). The CDR3 is 12 amino acids. V was pared by 1 base and J by 5 bases, with 6 bases between. The germline CDR1 and CDR2 sequences are LGHNT and FRNRAP.

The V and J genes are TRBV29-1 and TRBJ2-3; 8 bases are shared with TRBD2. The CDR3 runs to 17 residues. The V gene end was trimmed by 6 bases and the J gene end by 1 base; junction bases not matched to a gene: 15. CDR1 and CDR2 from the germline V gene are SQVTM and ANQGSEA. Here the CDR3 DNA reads TGCAGCGTAGGAGGTTTTGCGGGAGGATTGGGCACAGATACGCAGTATTTT. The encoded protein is CSVGGFAGGLGTDTQYF.

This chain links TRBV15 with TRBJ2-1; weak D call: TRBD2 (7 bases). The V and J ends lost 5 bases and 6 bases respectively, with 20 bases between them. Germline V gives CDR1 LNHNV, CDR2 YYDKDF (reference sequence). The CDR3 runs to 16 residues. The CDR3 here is CATSRLGGRDPNEQFF. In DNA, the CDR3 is TGTGCCACCAGCCGACTCGGGGGGCGGGATCCCAATGAGCAGTTCTTC.

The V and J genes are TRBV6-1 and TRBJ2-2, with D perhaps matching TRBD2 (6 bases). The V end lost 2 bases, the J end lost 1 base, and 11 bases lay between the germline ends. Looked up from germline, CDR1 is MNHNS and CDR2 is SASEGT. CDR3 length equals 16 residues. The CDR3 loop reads CASSEQLARNTGELFF. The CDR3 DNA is TGTGCCAGCAGTGAACAACTAGCCCGGAACACCGGGGAGCTGTTTTTT.

As DNA, the CDR3 is TGTGCCAGCAGGAGGGACAATTTAGCCAAAAACATTCAGTACTTC. This encodes CASRRDNLAKNIQYF. This rearrangement joins TRBV5-5 to TRBJ2-4, with D perhaps TRBD1 (6 bases). Trimming pared 5 bases from V and 0 bases from J, leaving 12 bases between. This CDR3 spans 15 amino acids. Germline lookup yields CDR1 SGHKS and CDR2 YYEKEE (reference sequence). The variable domain in full, with the rest retrieved from reference TRBV5-5 and TRBJ2-4, is DAGVTQSPTHLIKTRGQQVTLRCSPISGHKSVSWYQQVLGQGPQFIFQYYEKEERGRGNFPDRFSARQFPNYSSELNVNALLLGDSALYLCASRRDNLAKNIQYFGAGTRLSVL.

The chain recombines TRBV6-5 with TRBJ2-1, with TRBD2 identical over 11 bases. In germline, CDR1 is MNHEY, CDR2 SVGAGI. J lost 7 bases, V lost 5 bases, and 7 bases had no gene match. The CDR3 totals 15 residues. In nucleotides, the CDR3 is TGTGCCAGCAGTACCTATAGCGGGAGGGGGAATGAGCAGTTCTTC. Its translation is CASSTYSGRGNEQFF.

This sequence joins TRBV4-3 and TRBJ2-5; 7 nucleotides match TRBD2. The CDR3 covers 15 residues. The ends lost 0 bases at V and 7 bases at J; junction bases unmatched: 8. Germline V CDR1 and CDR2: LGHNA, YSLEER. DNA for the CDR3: TGCGCCAGCAGCCAAGATGCGGGGACTATGGTGACCCAGTACTTC. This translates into CASSQDAGTMVTQYF.

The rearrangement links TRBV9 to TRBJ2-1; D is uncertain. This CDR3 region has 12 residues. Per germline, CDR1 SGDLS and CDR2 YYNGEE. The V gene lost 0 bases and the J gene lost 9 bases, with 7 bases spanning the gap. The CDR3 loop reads CASSVERSEQFF. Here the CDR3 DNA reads TGTGCCAGCAGCGTAGAAAGGAGTGAGCAGTTCTTC.

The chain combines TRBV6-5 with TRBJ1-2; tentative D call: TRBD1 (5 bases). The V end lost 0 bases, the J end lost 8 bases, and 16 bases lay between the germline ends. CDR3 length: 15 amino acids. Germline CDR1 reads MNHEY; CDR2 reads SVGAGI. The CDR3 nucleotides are TGTGCCAGCAGTTACTCGACGCGTGTGGGGGGGGGCTACACCTTC. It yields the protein CASSYSTRVGGGYTF.

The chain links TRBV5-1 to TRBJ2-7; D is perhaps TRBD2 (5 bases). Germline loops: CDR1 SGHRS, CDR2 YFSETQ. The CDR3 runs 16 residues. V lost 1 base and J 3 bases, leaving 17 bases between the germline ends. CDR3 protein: CASSLTPLAYLYEQYF. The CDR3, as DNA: TGCGCCAGCAGCTTGACCCCCCTAGCATACCTCTACGAGCAGTACTTC.

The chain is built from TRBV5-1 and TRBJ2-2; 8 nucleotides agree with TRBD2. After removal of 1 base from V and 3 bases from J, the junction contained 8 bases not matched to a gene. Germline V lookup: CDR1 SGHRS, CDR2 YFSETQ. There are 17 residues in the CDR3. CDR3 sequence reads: CASSLPSGRLDTGELFF. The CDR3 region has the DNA TGCGCCAGCAGCTTGCCTAGCGGGCGGTTAGACACCGGGGAGCTGTTTTTT.

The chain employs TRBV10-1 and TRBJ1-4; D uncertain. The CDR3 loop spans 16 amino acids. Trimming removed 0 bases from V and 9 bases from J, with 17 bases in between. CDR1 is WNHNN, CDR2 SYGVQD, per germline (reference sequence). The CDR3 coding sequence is TGCGCCAGCAGTGAGTCCGCGGGCCACGTACTGCAAAAACTGTTTTTT. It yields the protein CASSESAGHVLQKLFF.

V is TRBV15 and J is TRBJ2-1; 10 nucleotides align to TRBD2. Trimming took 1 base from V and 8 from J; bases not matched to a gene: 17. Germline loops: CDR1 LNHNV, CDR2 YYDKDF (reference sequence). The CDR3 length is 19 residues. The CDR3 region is CATSRAKSSSGSRKDEQFF. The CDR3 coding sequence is TGTGCCACCAGCAGAGCCAAGAGCTCTAGCGGGAGTCGAAAGGATGAGCAGTTCTTC.

Written as DNA, the CDR3 is TGTGCCAGCAGCCACCTTGGACAGACGAACACCGGGGAGCTGTTTTTT. The encoded protein is CASSHLGQTNTGELFF. The chain is built from TRBV14 and TRBJ2-2; D is perhaps TRBD1 (6 bases). CDR3 length: 16 residues. Germline CDR1 SGHDN, CDR2 FVKESK. V dropped 3 bases and J dropped 0 bases, with 11 bases sitting between them.

CDR3 loop: CASTPGTVTNYGYTF. In DNA form, the CDR3 reads TGTGCCAGTACCCCCGGGACAGTCACTAACTATGGCTACACCTTC. This chain links TRBV19 with TRBJ1-2; 7 nucleotides line up with TRBD1. Germline V gene data show CDR1 as LNHDA and CDR2 as SQIVND (reference sequence). The CDR3 is made up of 15 amino acids. Unmatched junction bases numbered 8, after V lost 7 bases and J lost 0 bases.

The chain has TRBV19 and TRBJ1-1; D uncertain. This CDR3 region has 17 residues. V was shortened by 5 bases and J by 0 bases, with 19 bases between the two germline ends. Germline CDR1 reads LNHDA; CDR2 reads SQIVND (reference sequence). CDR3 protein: CASSYPERESMNTEAFF. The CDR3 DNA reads TGTGCCAGTAGTTACCCCGAGAGGGAATCAATGAACACTGAAGCTTTCTTT.

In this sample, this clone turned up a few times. CDR3 sequence (DNA): TGTGCCAGCAGCTCACTTAGCGGGAGGTTAGTCTACGAGCAGTACTTC. This codes for CASSSLSGRLVYEQYF. The chain links TRBV5-4 to TRBJ2-7; TRBD2 matches at 10 bases. From germline, CDR1 is SGHNT and CDR2 YYREEE (reference sequence). CDR3 length equals 16 residues. Trimming removed 3 bases from V and 3 bases from J; junction bases left unmatched: 9.

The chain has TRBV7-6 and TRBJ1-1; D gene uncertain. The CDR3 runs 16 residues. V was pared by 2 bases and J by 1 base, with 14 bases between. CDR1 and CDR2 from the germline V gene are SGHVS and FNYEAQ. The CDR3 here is CASSLKAGRQNTEAFF. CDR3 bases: TGTGCCAGCAGCTTAAAGGCGGGCAGGCAGAACACTGAAGCTTTCTTT.

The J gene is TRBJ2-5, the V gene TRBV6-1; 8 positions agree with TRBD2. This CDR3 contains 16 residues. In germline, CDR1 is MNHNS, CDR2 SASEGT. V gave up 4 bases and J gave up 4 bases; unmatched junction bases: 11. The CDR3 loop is CASSAGTSLAPETQYF. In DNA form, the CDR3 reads TGTGCCAGCAGTGCCGGGACTAGTCTAGCCCCAGAGACCCAGTACTTC.

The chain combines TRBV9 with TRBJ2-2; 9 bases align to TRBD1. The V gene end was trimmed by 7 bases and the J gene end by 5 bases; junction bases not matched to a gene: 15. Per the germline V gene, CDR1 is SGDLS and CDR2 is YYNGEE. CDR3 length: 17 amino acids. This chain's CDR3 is CASSETGWDRDTGELFF. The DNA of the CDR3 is TGTGCCAGCTCCGAGACAGGGTGGGACAGGGATACCGGGGAGCTGTTTTTT.

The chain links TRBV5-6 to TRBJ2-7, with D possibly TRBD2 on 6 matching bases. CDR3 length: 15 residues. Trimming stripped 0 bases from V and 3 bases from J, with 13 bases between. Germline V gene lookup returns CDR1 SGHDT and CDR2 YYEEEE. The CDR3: CASSLAGTEHYEQYF. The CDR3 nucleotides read TGTGCCAGCAGCTTGGCAGGGACTGAACACTACGAGCAGTACTTC. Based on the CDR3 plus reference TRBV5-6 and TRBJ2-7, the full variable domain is DAGVTQSPTHLIKTRGQQVTLRCSPKSGHDTVSWYQQALGQGPQFIFQYYEEEERQRGNFPDRFSGHQFPNYSSELNVNALLLGDSALYLCASSLAGTEHYEQYFGPGTRLTVT.

In DNA, the CDR3 is TGTGCCAGCAGTTATACAAGCGGGAGGGCAACAGATACGCAGTATTTT. Translated: CASSYTSGRATDTQYF. V usage is TRBV27 and J usage is TRBJ2-3; 10 bases map to TRBD2. The CDR3 contains 16 residues. Germline CDR1 reads MNHEY; CDR2 reads SMNVEV (reference sequence). V dropped 4 bases and J dropped 3; count of bases not matched to a gene: 7.

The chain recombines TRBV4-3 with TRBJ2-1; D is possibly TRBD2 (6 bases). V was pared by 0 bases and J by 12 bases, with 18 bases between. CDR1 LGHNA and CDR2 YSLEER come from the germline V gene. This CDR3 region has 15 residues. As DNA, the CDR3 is TGCGCCAGCAGCCAAGATCCCAGGAGGGAGGTAAGGCAGTTCTTC. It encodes CASSQDPRREVRQFF.